The 12 T cell receptor beta chains below were found in one sample sequenced in a study of beta chain features in type 1 diabetes. Expressed TCRB transcripts were sequenced because the isolated RNA had all been reverse transcribed beforehand. Libraries were prepared by immunoSEQ multiplex PCR; TCRdb keeps only in-frame clonotypes and omits some of them. The sample lists more than 95,000 clones, 15% to 20% occurring once. Broader study findings: TCRB CDR3 length was moderately but significantly reduced in all four CD4+ subsets of Type 1 diabetes patients.

These TCRs' antigens remain unknown. The sequencing input was central memory CD4+ T cells from blood. The receptors come from a man aged 18 to 35 with type 1 diabetes.

This rearrangement joins TRBV19 to TRBJ2-7, with D perhaps matching TRBD1 (5 bases). Germline CDR1 is LNHDA and CDR2 is SQIVND (reference sequence). Trimming left V 1 base short and J 2 bases short, with 6 bases between. The CDR3 length is 13 residues. CDR3 protein: CASSIGQPYEQYF. In nucleotides, the CDR3 is TGTGCCAGTAGTATAGGACAGCCCTACGAGCAGTACTTC.

The V gene is TRBV2, the J gene TRBJ2-1; 7 nucleotides agree with TRBD2. The junction had 16 bases not matched to a gene; V was cut back by 8 bases and J by 9 bases. The CDR3 is 15 residues long. CDR1 SNHLY and CDR2 FYNNEI come from the germline V gene. The CDR3 DNA is TGTGCCAGCCTGACTAGCCCAAGGGGTTATGTTGAGCAGTTCTTC. Translation gives CASLTSPRGYVEQFF.

A few counts support this clone. This rearrangement joins TRBV30 to TRBJ1-2, with D perhaps matching TRBD1 (5 bases). Trimming cost V 5 bases and J 4 bases, with 5 bases left between them. This CDR3 has 10 amino acids. Germline CDR1 GTSNPN, CDR2 SVGIG (reference sequence). CDR3 residues: CAWGGYGYTF. The CDR3, as DNA: TGTGCCTGGGGGGGCTATGGCTACACCTTC. The full variable domain, its missing parts supplied by reference TRBV30 and TRBJ1-2, is SQTIHQWPATLVQPVGSPLSLECTVEGTSNPNLYWYRQAAGRGLQLLFYSVGIGQISSEVPQNLSASRPQDRQFILSSKKLLLSDSGFYLCAWGGYGYTFGSGTRLTVV.

V is TRBV4-2 and J is TRBJ2-3, with D possibly being TRBD2 (9 bases). This CDR3 is 17 amino acids long. Germline V lookup: CDR1 LGHNA, CDR2 YNFKEQ. V shed 3 bases and J shed 4 bases, with 20 bases lying between them. The CDR3 loop reads CASSQAGGGGRADTQYF. CDR3 coding DNA: TGTGCCAGCAGCCAGGCAGGGGGCGGCGGGAGGGCAGATACGCAGTATTTT.

This chain joins TRBV2 and TRBJ2-6, with D unclear. The CDR3 totals 12 residues. V was cut by 11 bases and J by 4 bases, with 9 bases left in between. Germline CDR1 reads SNHLY; CDR2 reads FYNNEI. The CDR3 loop reads CAAPSGANVLTF. CDR3 nucleotide sequence: TGTGCCGCACCCTCCGGGGCCAACGTCCTGACTTTC.

This clone has only one observation. The chain is built from TRBV6-5 and TRBJ2-5, with D uncertain. Trimming took 6 bases from V and 7 from J, leaving 12 bases between them. Germline loops: CDR1 MNHEY, CDR2 SVGAGI. There are 12 residues in the CDR3. The CDR3 loop is CASRPELGTQYF. The CDR3 DNA is TGTGCCAGCAGGCCTGAGTTGGGGACCCAGTACTTC.

This clone was observed a handful of times. The chain combines TRBV7-9 with TRBJ2-5; the D is unclear. V lost 1 base and J 4 bases, leaving 7 bases between the germline ends. This CDR3 is 13 amino acids long. Per the germline V gene, CDR1 is SEHNR and CDR2 is FQNEAQ (reference sequence). CDR3 coding DNA: TGTGCCAGCAGCTTAGGGGTACGAGAGACCCAGTACTTC. Amino acid sequence: CASSLGVRETQYF.

This clone was detected only a few times. The rearrangement uses TRBV25-1 and TRBJ2-2; D is unclear. Germline V gene data show CDR1 as MGHDK and CDR2 as SYGVNS. This CDR3 is 13 amino acids long. V shed 4 bases and J shed 3 bases, with 6 bases lying between them. CDR3 bases: TGTGCCAGCAGTGTCCAGGACACCGGGGAGCTGTTTTTT. This translates into CASSVQDTGELFF.

The chain joins TRBV5-1 to TRBJ2-7; D unclear. The CDR3 is made up of 13 amino acids. In germline, CDR1 is SGHRS, CDR2 YFSETQ. Trimming removed 0 bases at V and 10 bases at J, with 14 bases between. The CDR3 DNA reads as TGCGCCAGCAGCTTGGAATCCCCGGAAGCTCAGTACTTC. It specifies CASSLESPEAQYF. Supplemented by reference TRBV5-1 and TRBJ2-7, the full variable domain reads KAGVTQTPRYLIKTRGQQVTLSCSPISGHRSVSWYQQTPGQGLQFLFEYFSETQRNKGNFPGRFSGRQFSNSRSEMNVSTLELGDSALYLCASSLESPEAQYFGPGTRLTVT.

Only a few counts were recorded for this clone. This sequence joins TRBV28 and TRBJ1-2; 8 nucleotides agree with TRBD1. J lost 4 bases, V lost 2 bases, and 6 bases had no gene match. Germline assignment: CDR1 MDHEN and CDR2 SYDVKM. The CDR3 extends over 15 amino acids. DNA of the CDR3: TGTGCCAGCAGTTTAGAGACAGGGGATATCTATGGCTACACCTTC. Its protein is CASSLETGDIYGYTF.

Only one count was recorded for this clone. V gene TRBV2 combines with J gene TRBJ1-5; 8 nucleotides line up with TRBD1. CDR3 length equals 15 residues. With V trimmed by 4 bases and J by 6 bases, 8 bases remained unmatched. Germline V lookup: CDR1 SNHLY, CDR2 FYNNEI. The CDR3 DNA reads as TGTGCCAGCAGTGGCGCAGGGGGCGAGGGTCAGCCCCAGCATTTT. Translating gives CASSGAGGEGQPQHF.

This clone was counted only a few times. This specimen includes other DNA sequences encoding the same CDR3. The genes are TRBV14 and TRBJ2-1, with D possibly TRBD2 on 5 matching bases. The CDR3 is made up of 12 amino acids. The germline CDR1 and CDR2 sequences are SGHDN and FVKESK. V lost 4 bases and J lost 7, with 8 bases in between. The DNA of the CDR3 is TGTGCCAGCAGCCGCTCGGGGAATGAGCAGTTCTTC. This encodes CASSRSGNEQFF.